The present T cell receptor beta chain was sequenced within a study of cytomegalovirus exposure and HLA in healthy donors. Overall study: Some 85 million unique TCRs, all from HLA-typed donors, were included in an early release of the data.

It was with 60 Vbeta and 13 Jbeta primers that the PCR ran. Clones were sequenced by immunoSEQ multiplex PCR, and TCRdb holds only the in-frame ones, with some missing. The table has more than 100,000 clones, roughly 80% seen once. V shed 4 bases and J shed 1 base, with 15 bases lying between them. The CDR3 contains 15 residues. In germline, CDR1 is SGHDT, CDR2 YYEEEE. Note on this clone: Its antigen is unknown.

Points from the study as a whole: Earlier findings revealed that most TCR beta V segments proved productive either about 90% or about 30% of the time. Most subjects' HLA-A and HLA-B alleles were reportedly predicted from TCR beta sequences.

This sequence originates from a female donor in good health and CMV-seropositive. The sample was PBMCs. The rearrangement links TRBV5-6 to TRBJ2-7; a weak D match, TRBD2 (7 bases). CDR3 amino acids: CASSRGGVASYEQYF. Written as DNA, the CDR3 is TGTGCCAGCAGCCGAGGGGGGGTGGCATCCTACGAGCAGTACTTC.